These T cell receptor beta chains were read from a single sample in a study of blood T cell repertoires in COVID-19. The method was immunoSEQ multiplex PCR; TCRdb's version includes in-frame clones alone and lacks a portion of them. The sample comprises 150,000 to 200,000 clones, over 65% of which are singletons, and 3% rests with the top ten. The sample comprised peripheral blood. The receptors were gathered from an elderly woman with acute or convalescent COVID-19. Both conserved end residues are part of each CDR3. A D gene is named only where the DNA matches it firmly. Size is omitted from some rows. Given values are once, few, many or a class for expanded clones.

j_call | clone_size | d_call | v_call | cdr3_nt | cdr3_aa
TRBJ2-2 | . | . | TRBV5-1 | TGCGCCAGCAGCTTAGGACTAATGAACACCGGGGAGCTGTTTTTT | CASSLGLMNTGELFF
TRBJ2-2 | . | TRBD2 | TRBV7-2 | TGTGCCAGCAGCCACCCCGGGACTAGCGCCGCCGGGGAGCTGTTTTTT | CASSHPGTSAAGELFF
TRBJ2-7 | once | . | TRBV3-1/TRBV3-2 | TGTGCCAGCAGCCAAGACACGAGAAGCGAGCAGTACTTC | CASSQDTRSEQYF
TRBJ2-5 | . | TRBD1 | TRBV18 | TGTGCCAGCTCACCGCAGACAGGGGAGATTTCAGAGACCCAGTACTTC | CASSPQTGEISETQYF
TRBJ1-2 | many | TRBD1 | TRBV15 | TGTGCCACCAGCACTAGGGTTACAGGGGATGGCTACACCTTC | CATSTRVTGDGYTF
TRBJ2-5 | . | . | TRBV9 | TGTGCCAGCAGCGTCGGTGTCGGGAGTTTCGTAGAGACCCAGTACTTC | CASSVGVGSFVETQYF
TRBJ2-3 | . | . | TRBV4-1 | TGCGCCAGCAGCCAAGAGAGCCCCGGTGCGAGTGGTGCAGATACGCAGTATTTT | CASSQESPGASGADTQYF
TRBJ1-5 | . | . | TRBV19 | TGTGCCAGTAGTCTCCACCCTTATGGGAGTCAGCCCCAGCATTTT | CASSLHPYGSQPQHF
TRBJ2-3 | . | . | TRBV5-1 | TGCGCCAGCAGCTTACAGGATCAACGCACAGATACGCAGTATTTT | CASSLQDQRTDTQYF
TRBJ1-4 | . | TRBD1 | TRBV27 | TGTGCCAGCAGTTTATACCGGGACAGGGGGCTTGAAAAACTGTTTTTT | CASSLYRDRGLEKLFF
TRBJ1-1 | . | TRBD1 | TRBV27 | TGTGCCAGCAGTCCTCCCCAGGGGGCCGGTTTCACTGAAGCTTTCTTT | CASSPPQGAGFTEAFF
TRBJ2-1 | . | . | TRBV12-2 | TGTGCAAGTCGCTTAGCCAAACTAGCGGGAGGGCCTGACAATGAGCAGTTCTTC | CASRLAKLAGGPDNEQFF
TRBJ1-5 | . | . | TRBV21-1 | TGTGCCAGCAGCAAAGCCTGGGGGACAGCCAACCCTTGCAATCAGCCCCAGCATTTT | CASSKAWGTANPCNQPQHF
TRBJ1-5 | . | TRBD1 | TRBV18 | TGTGCCAGCTCACCTGGAGGACAGGGTGACCAGCCCCAGCATTTT | CASSPGGQGDQPQHF
TRBJ2-1 | . | . | TRBV27 | TGTGCCAGCAAAGAGAGGCGGGATCCCTACAATGAGCAGTTCTTC | CASKERRDPYNEQFF
TRBJ2-5 | . | TRBD1 | TRBV4-2 | TGTGCCAGCAGCCAAGATCCGATCCGGGACAGGGGTACGGAGACCCAGTACTTC | CASSQDPIRDRGTETQYF
TRBJ2-5 | . | TRBD1 | TRBV10-3 | TGTGCCATCAGCCTACAGGGGGCACAAGAGACCCAGTACTTC | CAISLQGAQETQYF
TRBJ2-3 | once | . | TRBV27 | TGTGCCAGCAGTTTGGGCAGGGGCACAGATACGCAGTATTTT | CASSLGRGTDTQYF
TRBJ1-5 | . | TRBD1 | TRBV28 | TGTGCCAGCACCCCGGACCAGGGACAGGGGTCCCTCGGTAGCAATCAGCCCCAGCATTTT | CASTPDQGQGSLGSNQPQHF
TRBJ1-6 | . | TRBD1 | TRBV7-9 | TGTGCCAGCAGCGTAGGGACAGGGGAATCACCCCTCCACTTT | CASSVGTGESPLHF
TRBJ2-7 | . | . | TRBV6-5 | TGTGCCAGCAGTCTCCGGACAATTTACGAGCAGTACTTC | CASSLRTIYEQYF
TRBJ2-1 | . | . | TRBV6-1 | TGTGCCAGCAGTGAAATCGGGGTCGATGAGCAGTTCTTC | CASSEIGVDEQFF
TRBJ1-3 | . | . | TRBV30 | TGTGCCTGGAGCGGGGTCCTCTCTGGAAACACCATATATTTT | CAWSGVLSGNTIYF
TRBJ1-1 | . | . | TRBV5-5 | TGTGCCAGCAGCTGGGGCGGGGGACGGAGAACTGAAGCTTTCTTT | CASSWGGGRRTEAFF
TRBJ2-7 | . | TRBD1 | TRBV28 | TGTGCCAGCAGGGGACAGGGCGGCCACGAGCAGTACTTC | CASRGQGGHEQYF
TRBJ2-5 | few | . | TRBV29-1 | TGCAGCGTTGTTAGTCAGGTCGTCGAGACCCAGTACTTC | CSVVSQVVETQYF
TRBJ2-7 | . | TRBD2 | TRBV6-5 | TGTGCCAGCAGTTGGGCTAGCGGAGACTACGAGCAGTACTTC | CASSWASGDYEQYF
TRBJ1-2 | . | . | TRBV7-9 | TGTGCCAGCAGCGATGGACAGATCTATGGCTACACCTTC | CASSDGQIYGYTF
TRBJ1-4 | . | . | TRBV7-9 | TGTGCCAGCAGCTTAGGGCAGGGTAATGAAAAACTGTTTTTT | CASSLGQGNEKLFF